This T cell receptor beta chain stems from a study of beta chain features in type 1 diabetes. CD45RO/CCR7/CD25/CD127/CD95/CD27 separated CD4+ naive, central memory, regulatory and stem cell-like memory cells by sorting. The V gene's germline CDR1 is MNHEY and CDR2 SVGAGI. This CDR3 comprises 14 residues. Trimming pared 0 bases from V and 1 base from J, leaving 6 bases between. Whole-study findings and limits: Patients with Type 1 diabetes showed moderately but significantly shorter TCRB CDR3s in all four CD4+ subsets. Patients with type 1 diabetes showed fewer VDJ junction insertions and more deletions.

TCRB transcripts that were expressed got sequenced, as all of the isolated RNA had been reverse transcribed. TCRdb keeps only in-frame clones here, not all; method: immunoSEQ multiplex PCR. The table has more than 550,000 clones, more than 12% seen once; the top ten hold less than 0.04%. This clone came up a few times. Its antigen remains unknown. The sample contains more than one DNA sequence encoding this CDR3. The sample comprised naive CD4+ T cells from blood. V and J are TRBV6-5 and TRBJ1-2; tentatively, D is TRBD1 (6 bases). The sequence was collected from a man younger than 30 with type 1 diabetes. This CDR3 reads CASSYSDSNYGYTF. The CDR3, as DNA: TGTGCCAGCAGTTACTCGGACAGTAACTATGGCTACACCTTC.